This T cell receptor (beta chain) is from a study of cytomegalovirus exposure and HLA in healthy donors. In the study overall: Early on, a data release was issued that held approximately 78 million unique TCRs from HLA-typed donors. Study outcomes and limitations: The authors excluded some V segments, including TRBV6-2 and TRBV6-3, as indistinguishable. Reported findings show TCR beta sequences accurately forecast HLA-A and HLA-B alleles in most subjects. With further analysis later on, most CMV-associated TCR beta chains appeared HLA-restricted.

Amplification used 60 Vbeta primers and 13 Jbeta primers. Libraries were prepared by immunoSEQ multiplex PCR; TCRdb keeps only in-frame clonotypes and omits some of them. The sample gives about 95,000 clones, 60% to 80% of which show up once; over 12% is in the top ten. This clone appeared once. Its specificity is not known. The CDR3 runs 16 residues. Looked up from germline, CDR1 is SGDLS and CDR2 is YYNGEE. Trimming at V came to 4 bases and at J to 0 bases, leaving 6 bases not matched to a gene. The clonotype comes from a woman aged 50 to 60 in good health and CMV-seropositive. The material sequenced was PBMCs. The J gene is TRBJ2-4, the V gene TRBV9, with 8 bases matching TRBD2. CDR3 amino acids: CASSPRGGEAKNIQYF. CDR3 nucleotides: TGTGCCAGCAGCCCTCGGGGGGGGGAAGCCAAAAACATTCAGTACTTC.